The rows below give T cell receptor beta chains drawn from one sample of a study of response to subunit inactivated influenza vaccine. Each CDR3 protein gets one entry after TCRdb re-called the RT-PCR reads with MiXCR. The sample consists of about 650,000 distinct CDR3 sequences, 13% to 15% of them appearing once. The sample in question was PBMCs from blood, obtained roughly 15 days before vaccination. Receptors originate from a man aged 50 to 60 who received an inactivated influenza vaccine. Each CDR3 is given with its conserved first and last residue. The order of the fields is clone size, V gene, CDR3 length, CDR3 protein. Part of the rows lack a size; the others show once, few, many or a class for expanded clones.

clone size: -
V gene: TRBV20-1
CDR3 length: 17
CDR3 protein: CSAWSRDRGPSSYEQYF

clone size: -
V gene: TRBV5-1
CDR3 length: 15
CDR3 protein: CASSLEGVSSYEQYF

clone size: many
V gene: TRBV4-3
CDR3 length: 14
CDR3 protein: CASSQGAVNTEAFF

clone size: many
V gene: TRBV20-1
CDR3 length: 15
CDR3 protein: CSASPRDRVFSPLHF

clone size: -
V gene: TRBV29-1
CDR3 length: 14
CDR3 protein: CSDVAGAWGNEQFF

clone size: few
V gene: TRBV28
CDR3 length: 14
CDR3 protein: CASINPANTGELFF

clone size: few
V gene: TRBV11-2
CDR3 length: 14
CDR3 protein: CASSPVGGPYEQYF

clone size: many
V gene: TRBV12-3/TRBV12-4
CDR3 length: 13
CDR3 protein: CASSFRDTGELFF

clone size: many
V gene: TRBV7-6
CDR3 length: 13
CDR3 protein: CASSLTQATEAFF

clone size: few
V gene: TRBV6-1
CDR3 length: 14
CDR3 protein: CASSRTVTSYEQYF

clone size: few
V gene: TRBV29-1
CDR3 length: 14
CDR3 protein: CSVVPAGVLDTQYF

clone size: -
V gene: TRBV20-1
CDR3 length: 15
CDR3 protein: CSARGTGGVGETQYF

clone size: few
V gene: TRBV2
CDR3 length: 15
CDR3 protein: CASSEISGRALEQYF

clone size: few
V gene: TRBV4-1
CDR3 length: 16
CDR3 protein: CASSQVAGVADNEQFF

clone size: many
V gene: TRBV9
CDR3 length: 12
CDR3 protein: CASSLLGDEQYF

clone size: few
V gene: TRBV12-3/TRBV12-4
CDR3 length: 15
CDR3 protein: CASRGVGQGRDEQFF

clone size: few
V gene: TRBV3-1
CDR3 length: 13
CDR3 protein: CASSPGGGSEQYF